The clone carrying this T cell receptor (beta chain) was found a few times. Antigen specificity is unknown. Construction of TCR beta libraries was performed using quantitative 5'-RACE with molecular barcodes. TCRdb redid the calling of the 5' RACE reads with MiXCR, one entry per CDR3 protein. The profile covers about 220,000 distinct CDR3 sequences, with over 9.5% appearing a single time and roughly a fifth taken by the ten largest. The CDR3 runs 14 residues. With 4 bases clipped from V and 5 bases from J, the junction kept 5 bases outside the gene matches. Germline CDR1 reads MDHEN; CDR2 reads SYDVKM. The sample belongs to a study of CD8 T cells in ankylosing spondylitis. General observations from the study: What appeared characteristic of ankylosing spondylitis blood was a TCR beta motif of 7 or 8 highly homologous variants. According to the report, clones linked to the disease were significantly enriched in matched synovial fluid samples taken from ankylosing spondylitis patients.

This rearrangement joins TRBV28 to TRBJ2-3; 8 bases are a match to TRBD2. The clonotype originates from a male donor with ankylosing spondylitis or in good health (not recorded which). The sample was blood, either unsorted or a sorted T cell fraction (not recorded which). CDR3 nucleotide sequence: TGTGCCAGCAGTTCAGTGCTAGCGGGAGATACGCAGTATTTT. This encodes CASSSVLAGDTQYF.